The rows below give T cell receptor beta chains drawn from one sample of a study of T cells in localized non-small cell lung cancer. Sequenced by immunoSEQ multiplex PCR; TCRdb stores in-frame clones only, minus some. The data show more than 30,000 clones, less than 80% seen once. The source was peripheral blood, collected before any cancer treatment. The receptors shown here come from a male donor aged 60 or older with stage II squamous cell lung carcinoma. Both conserved end residues are trimmed from each CDR3. D genes are given only for firm matches.

TRBJ2-4 | - | TRBV5-4 | ASSTAGTAQNIQY
TRBJ2-1 | TRBD2 | TRBV11-3 | ASSSPGLAEGNEQF
TRBJ2-7 | - | TRBV5-1 | ASSPDGGTSYEQY
TRBJ2-7 | - | TRBV27 | ASSSRGGSYEQY
TRBJ2-3 | TRBD2 | TRBV29-1 | SVVEAGPSTDTQY
TRBJ1-2 | - | TRBV18 | ASSPVTEHYGYT
TRBJ1-1 | - | TRBV4-1 | ASSHNSMNTEAF
TRBJ2-1 | - | TRBV28 | ASISSGGDNEQF
TRBJ2-5 | - | TRBV4-2 | ASSVTGQSETQY
TRBJ2-7 | TRBD1 | TRBV5-1 | ASSSDRYEQY
TRBJ2-7 | - | TRBV5-5 | ASSPISGGMYEQY
TRBJ2-7 | - | TRBV6-1 | ASTGGWDRSYEQY
TRBJ1-1 | TRBD1 | TRBV7-9 | ASSPGGKRDTEAF
TRBJ2-3 | TRBD1 | TRBV7-3 | ASSLKGATDTQY
TRBJ2-2 | TRBD2 | TRBV14 | ASSPLAVSNTGELF
TRBJ2-7 | TRBD1 | TRBV5-1 | ASSFTGTGVIYEQY
TRBJ1-1 | TRBD1 | TRBV7-6 | ASSRGQGTEAF
TRBJ1-1 | - | TRBV11-2 | ASSPMDRNTEAF
TRBJ2-3 | - | TRBV5-1 | ASSPSPTGEGTDTQY
TRBJ2-3 | - | TRBV27 | ASSFRGHSTDTQY
TRBJ2-5 | - | TRBV28 | ASSSGGQRDQY
TRBJ1-2 | - | TRBV27 | ASRDLYGYT
TRBJ2-1 | - | TRBV7-3 | ASSFQGWGNEQF
TRBJ2-7 | TRBD2 | TRBV19 | ASSSGSYEQY